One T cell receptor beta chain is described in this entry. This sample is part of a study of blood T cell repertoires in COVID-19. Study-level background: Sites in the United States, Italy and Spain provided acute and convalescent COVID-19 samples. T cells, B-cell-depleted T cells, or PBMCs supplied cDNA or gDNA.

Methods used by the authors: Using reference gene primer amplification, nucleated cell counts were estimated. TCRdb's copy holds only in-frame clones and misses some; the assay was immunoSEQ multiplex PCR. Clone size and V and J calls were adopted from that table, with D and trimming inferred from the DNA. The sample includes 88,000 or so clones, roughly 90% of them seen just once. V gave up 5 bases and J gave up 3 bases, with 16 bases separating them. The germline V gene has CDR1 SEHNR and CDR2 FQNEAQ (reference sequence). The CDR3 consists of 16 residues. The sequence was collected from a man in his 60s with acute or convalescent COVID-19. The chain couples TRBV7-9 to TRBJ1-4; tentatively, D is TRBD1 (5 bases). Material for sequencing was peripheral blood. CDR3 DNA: TGTGCCAGCAGCCCTCCGGGGGTTGGCCCTAATGAAAAACTGTTTTTT. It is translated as CASSPPGVGPNEKLFF.